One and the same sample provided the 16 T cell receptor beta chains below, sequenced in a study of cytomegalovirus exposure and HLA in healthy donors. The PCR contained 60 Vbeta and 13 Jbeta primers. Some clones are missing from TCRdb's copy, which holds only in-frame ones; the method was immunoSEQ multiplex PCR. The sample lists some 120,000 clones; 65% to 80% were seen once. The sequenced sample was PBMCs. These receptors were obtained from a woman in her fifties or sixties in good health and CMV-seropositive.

CDR3 protein: CASSLGQGRSGNTIYF. The CDR3 region has the DNA TGCGCCAGCAGCTTGGGACAGGGTCGCTCTGGAAACACCATATATTTT. The chain uses TRBV5-1 and TRBJ1-3, with 7 bases that match TRBD1. CDR1 SGHRS and CDR2 YFSETQ come from the germline V gene. The CDR3 sequence is 16 residues long. J was trimmed by 0 bases and V by 0 bases; bases with no gene match: 3. The full variable domain, rest sourced from reference TRBV5-1 and TRBJ1-3, is KAGVTQTPRYLIKTRGQQVTLSCSPISGHRSVSWYQQTPGQGLQFLFEYFSETQRNKGNFPGRFSGRQFSNSRSEMNVSTLELGDSALYLCASSLGQGRSGNTIYFGEGSWLTVV.

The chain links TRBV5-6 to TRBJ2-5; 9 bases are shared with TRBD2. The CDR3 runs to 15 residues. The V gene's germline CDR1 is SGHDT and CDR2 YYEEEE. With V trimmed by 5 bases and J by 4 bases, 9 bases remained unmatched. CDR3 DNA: TGTGCCAGCAGAGATAGCGGGAGATTAGGAGAGACCCAGTACTTC. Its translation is CASRDSGRLGETQYF.

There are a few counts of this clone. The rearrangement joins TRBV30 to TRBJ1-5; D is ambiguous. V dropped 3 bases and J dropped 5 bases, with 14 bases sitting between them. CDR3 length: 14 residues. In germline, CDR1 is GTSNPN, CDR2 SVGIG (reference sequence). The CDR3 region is CAWRPYEGHQPQHF. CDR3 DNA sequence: TGTGCCTGGAGGCCTTACGAGGGCCATCAGCCCCAGCATTTT.

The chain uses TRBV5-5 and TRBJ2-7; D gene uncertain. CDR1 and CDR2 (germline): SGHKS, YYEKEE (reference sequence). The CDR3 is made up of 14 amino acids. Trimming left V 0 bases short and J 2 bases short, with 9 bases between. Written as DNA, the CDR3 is TGTGCCAGCAGCTTGGCGGGTTACCCCTACGAGCAGTACTTC. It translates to CASSLAGYPYEQYF.

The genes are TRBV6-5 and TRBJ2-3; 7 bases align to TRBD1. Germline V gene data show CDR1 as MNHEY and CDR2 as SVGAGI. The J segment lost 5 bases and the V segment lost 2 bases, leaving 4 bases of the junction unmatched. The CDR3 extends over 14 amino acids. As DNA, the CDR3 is TGTGCCAGCAGTTACGACAGGGTTCGAGATACGCAGTATTTT. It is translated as CASSYDRVRDTQYF.

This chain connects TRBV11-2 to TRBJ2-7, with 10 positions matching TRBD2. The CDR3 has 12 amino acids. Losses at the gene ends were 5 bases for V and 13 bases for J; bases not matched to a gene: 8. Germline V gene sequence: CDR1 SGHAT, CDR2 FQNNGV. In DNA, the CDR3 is TGTGCCAGCAGCCCAACTAGCGGGGCCCGCTACTTC. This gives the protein CASSPTSGARYF.

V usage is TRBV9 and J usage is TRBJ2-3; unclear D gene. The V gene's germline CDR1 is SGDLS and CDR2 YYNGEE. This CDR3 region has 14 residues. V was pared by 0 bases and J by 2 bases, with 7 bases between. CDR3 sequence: CASSVVALTDTQYF. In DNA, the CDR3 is TGTGCCAGCAGCGTAGTAGCTCTCACAGATACGCAGTATTTT.

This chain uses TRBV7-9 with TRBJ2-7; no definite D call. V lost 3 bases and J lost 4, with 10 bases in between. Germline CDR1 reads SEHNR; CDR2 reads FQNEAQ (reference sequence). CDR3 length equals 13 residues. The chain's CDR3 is CASSFGGAYEQYF. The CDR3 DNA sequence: TGTGCCAGCAGCTTCGGCGGTGCGTACGAGCAGTACTTC.

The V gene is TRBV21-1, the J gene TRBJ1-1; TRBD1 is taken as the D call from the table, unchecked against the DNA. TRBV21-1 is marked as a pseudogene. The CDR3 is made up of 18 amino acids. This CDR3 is CASSSYVFWTAYNTEAFF. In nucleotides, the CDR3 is TGTGCCAGCAGCAGTTATGTGTTCTGGACAGCTTATAACACTGAAGCTTTCTTT.

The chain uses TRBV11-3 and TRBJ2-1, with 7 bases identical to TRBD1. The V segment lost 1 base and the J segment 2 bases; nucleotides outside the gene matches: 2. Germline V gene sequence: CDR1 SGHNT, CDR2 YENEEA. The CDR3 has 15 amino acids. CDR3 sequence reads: CASSLGGGPYNEQFF. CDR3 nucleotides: TGTGCCAGCAGCTTAGGAGGGGGCCCCTACAATGAGCAGTTCTTC. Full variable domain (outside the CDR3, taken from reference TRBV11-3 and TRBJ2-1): EAGVVQSPRYKIIEKKQPVAFWCNPISGHNTLYWYLQNLGQGPELLIRYENEEAVDDSQLPKDRFSAERLKGVDSTLKIQPAELGDSAVYLCASSLGGGPYNEQFFGPGTRLTVL.

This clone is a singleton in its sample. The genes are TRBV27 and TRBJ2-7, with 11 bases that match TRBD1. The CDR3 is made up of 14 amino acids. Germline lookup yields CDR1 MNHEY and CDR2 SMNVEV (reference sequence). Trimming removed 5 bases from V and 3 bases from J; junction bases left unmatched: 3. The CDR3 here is CASSTGTGGYEQYF. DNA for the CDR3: TGTGCCAGCAGTACCGGGACAGGGGGCTACGAGCAGTACTTC.

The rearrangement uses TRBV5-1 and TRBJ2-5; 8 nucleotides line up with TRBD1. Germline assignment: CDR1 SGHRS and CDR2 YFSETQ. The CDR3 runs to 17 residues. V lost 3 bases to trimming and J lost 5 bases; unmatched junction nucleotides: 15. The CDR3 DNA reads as TGCGCCAGCAGCTCGGGATTTATGGACAGGGAATCTGAGACCCAGTACTTC. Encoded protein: CASSSGFMDRESETQYF.

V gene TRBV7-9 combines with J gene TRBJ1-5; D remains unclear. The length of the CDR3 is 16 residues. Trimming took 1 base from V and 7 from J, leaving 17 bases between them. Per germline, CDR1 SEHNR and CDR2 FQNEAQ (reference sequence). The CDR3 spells CASSLGGSGSRQPQHF. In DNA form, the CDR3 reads TGTGCCAGCAGCTTAGGGGGTTCGGGGTCCCGGCAGCCCCAGCATTTT.

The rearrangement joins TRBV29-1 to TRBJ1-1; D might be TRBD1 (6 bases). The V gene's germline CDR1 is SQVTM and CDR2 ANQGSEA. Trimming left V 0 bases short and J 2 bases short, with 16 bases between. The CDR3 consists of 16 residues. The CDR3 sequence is CSVEDSLGRGNTEAFF. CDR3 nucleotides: TGCAGCGTTGAAGATAGTTTGGGCAGGGGAAACACTGAAGCTTTCTTT.

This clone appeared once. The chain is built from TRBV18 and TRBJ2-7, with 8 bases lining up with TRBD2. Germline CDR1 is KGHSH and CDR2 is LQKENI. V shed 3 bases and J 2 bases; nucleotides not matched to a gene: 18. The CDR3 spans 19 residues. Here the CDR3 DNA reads TGTGCCAGCTCACCGGAAATGTTGATAGCGGGGTTCCATCCCTACGAGCAGTACTTC. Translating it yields CASSPEMLIAGFHPYEQYF.

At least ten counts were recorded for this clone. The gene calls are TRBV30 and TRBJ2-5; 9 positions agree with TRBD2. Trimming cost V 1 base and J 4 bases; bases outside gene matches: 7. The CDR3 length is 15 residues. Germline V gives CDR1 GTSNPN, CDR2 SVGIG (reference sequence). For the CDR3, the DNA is TGTGCCTGGAGTGCTCTAGCGGGATCGTTAGAGACCCAGTACTTC. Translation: CAWSALAGSLETQYF.